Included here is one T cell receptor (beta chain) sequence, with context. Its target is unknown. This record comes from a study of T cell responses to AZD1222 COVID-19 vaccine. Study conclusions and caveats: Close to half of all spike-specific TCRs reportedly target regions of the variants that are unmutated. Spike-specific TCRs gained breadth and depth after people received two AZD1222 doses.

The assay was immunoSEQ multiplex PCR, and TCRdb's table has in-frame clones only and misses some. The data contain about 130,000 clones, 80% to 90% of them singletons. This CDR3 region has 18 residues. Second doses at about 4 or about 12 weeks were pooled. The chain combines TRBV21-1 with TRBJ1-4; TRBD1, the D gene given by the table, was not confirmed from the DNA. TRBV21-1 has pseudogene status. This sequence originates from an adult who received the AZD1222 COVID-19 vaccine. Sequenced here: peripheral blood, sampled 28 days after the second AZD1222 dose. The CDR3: CASSNGTGGRSTNEKLFF. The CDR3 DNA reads TGTGCCAGCAGCAACGGGACAGGGGGTAGGTCGACTAATGAAAAACTGTTTTTT.